These 13 T cell receptor beta chains came from one sample sequenced in a study of shared clonotypes between healthy human individuals. The protocol was immunoSEQ multiplex PCR, while the TCRdb copy is restricted to in-frame clones and leaves out a portion. The sample has around 340,000 clones; more than 60% are singletons. Sequenced material: memory CD4+ T cells sorted from blood. The subset was: CD45RA-negative fraction. These receptors were obtained from a man younger than 40 in good health.

V is TRBV2 and J is TRBJ2-7; perhaps TRBD1 as D (7 bases). V dropped 7 bases and J dropped 0 bases, with 13 bases sitting between them. Germline V gene data show CDR1 as SNHLY and CDR2 as FYNNEI. The CDR3 spans 14 residues. CDR3 bases: TGTGCCAGCACAGGGGGGCGGCTCTCCTACGAGCAGTACTTC. It specifies CASTGGRLSYEQYF.

This rearrangement joins TRBV6-1 to TRBJ2-5, with D possibly TRBD2 on 6 matching bases. This CDR3 comprises 13 residues. Deletions cut 8 bases from V and 1 base from J, with 11 bases between. Per the germline V gene, CDR1 is MNHNS and CDR2 is SASEGT. CDR3 sequence: CASRGSAQETQYF. The CDR3 bases are TGTGCCAGCCGGGGGAGTGCCCAAGAGACCCAGTACTTC.

This clone came up a few times. The V gene is TRBV28, the J gene TRBJ2-7, with TRBD1 matching 11 bases. The CDR3 is 16 amino acids. V was clipped by 5 bases and J by 0 bases; unmatched bases: 6. Germline CDR1 MDHEN, CDR2 SYDVKM. The CDR3 coding sequence is TGTGCCAGCAGTACTTATGGGACAGGGGGCTCCTACGAGCAGTACTTC. It encodes CASSTYGTGGSYEQYF.

The chain joins TRBV30 to TRBJ2-3, with 13 bases identical to TRBD2. The CDR3 runs 18 residues. Germline V CDR1 and CDR2: GTSNPN, SVGIG (reference sequence). The V and J ends lost 3 bases and 2 bases, in that order; junction bases with no gene match: 11. CDR3 sequence (DNA): TGTGCCTGGAGCCGATTTCCCGGGACTAGCGGGACCACAGATACGCAGTATTTT. Protein product: CAWSRFPGTSGTTDTQYF.

The chain combines TRBV10-1 with TRBJ1-2; D not certain. This CDR3 has 13 amino acids. Germline lookup yields CDR1 WNHNN and CDR2 SYGVQD (reference sequence). Trimming took 8 bases from V and 4 from J, leaving 14 bases between them. The CDR3 DNA follows: TGCGCCAGCGGTGGACGGCCGATCTATGGCTACACCTTC. Translating gives CASGGRPIYGYTF.

This clone was found once. This chain joins TRBV29-1 and TRBJ2-2; a possible D gene is TRBD2 (6 bases). The CDR3 length is 13 residues. Trimming stripped 7 bases from V and 6 bases from J, with 15 bases between. CDR1 SQVTM and CDR2 ANQGSEA come from the germline V gene. As DNA, the CDR3 is TGCAGCGCCACCATCGGAGGGGCCGGGGAGCTGTTTTTT. Protein product: CSATIGGAGELFF.

The chain employs TRBV2 and TRBJ2-7; D call uncertain. The CDR3 covers 13 residues. Deletions cut 6 bases from V and 0 bases from J, with 9 bases between. Germline CDR1 is SNHLY and CDR2 is FYNNEI. Here the CDR3 reads CASRPDSSYEQYF. The CDR3 DNA sequence: TGTGCCAGCAGGCCCGACTCCTCCTACGAGCAGTACTTC. The complete variable domain, with remaining parts taken from reference TRBV2 and TRBJ2-7, reads EPEVTQTPSHQVTQMGQEVILRCVPISNHLYFYWYRQILGQKVEFLVSFYNNEISEKSEIFDDQFSVERPDGSNFTLKIRSTKLEDSAMYFCASRPDSSYEQYFGPGTRLTVT.

The V call is TRBV11-2, the J call TRBJ2-5; maybe TRBD1 (6 bases). The germline V gene has CDR1 SGHAT and CDR2 FQNNGV. This CDR3 spans 15 amino acids. Deletions cut 5 bases from V and 1 base from J, with 14 bases between. The DNA for the CDR3 is TGTGCCAGCAGCCCACCTGGCAGGGGCCAAGAGACCCAGTACTTC. Residues: CASSPPGRGQETQYF.

This clone was detected once. The chain employs TRBV5-1 and TRBJ2-3, with TRBD2 matching 7 bases. The length of the CDR3 is 14 residues. Germline V lookup: CDR1 SGHRS, CDR2 YFSETQ. Trimming cost V 6 bases and J 1 base; bases outside gene matches: 5. CDR3 sequence reads: CASTGLAGTDTQYF. CDR3 DNA sequence: TGCGCCAGCACCGGGCTAGCGGGCACAGATACGCAGTATTTT.

V gene TRBV6-1 combines with J gene TRBJ2-3; 9 nucleotides align to TRBD2. The junction had 3 bases not matched to a gene; V was cut back by 6 bases and J by 2 bases. Germline-derived CDR1 and CDR2 are MNHNS and SASEGT. The CDR3 runs 14 residues. The CDR3: CASSIAGATDTQYF. CDR3 in DNA: TGTGCCAGCAGCATAGCGGGAGCCACAGATACGCAGTATTTT.

The chain employs TRBV5-4 and TRBJ2-7, with D tentatively TRBD1 (6 bases). Germline CDR1 and CDR2: SGHNT and YYREEE (reference sequence). This CDR3 has 18 amino acids. Trimming pared 0 bases from V and 0 bases from J, leaving 19 bases between. CDR3 sequence (DNA): TGTGCCAGCAGCTTGGCAGGGGTGGCTAGCCGACGCTCCTACGAGCAGTACTTC. Protein sequence: CASSLAGVASRRSYEQYF.

The table lists this clone with a few counts. This chain connects TRBV5-5 to TRBJ2-3; TRBD2 matches at 8 bases. The germline V gene encodes CDR1 SGHKS and CDR2 YYEKEE (reference sequence). The ends lost 7 bases at V and 2 bases at J; junction bases unmatched: 12. The CDR3 totals 16 residues. As DNA, the CDR3 is TGTGCCAGCTCCCCCTCGGGGGGGTTCCTCACAGATACGCAGTATTTT. Translating gives CASSPSGGFLTDTQYF.

The rearrangement uses TRBV5-6 and TRBJ2-5; tentatively, D is TRBD1 or TRBD2 (7 bases each). This CDR3 is built from 16 residues. Germline loops: CDR1 SGHDT, CDR2 YYEEEE. V lost 0 bases and J lost 4, with 16 bases in between. The CDR3 here is CASSLAPGGEGETQYF. CDR3 sequence (DNA): TGTGCCAGCAGCTTGGCCCCAGGGGGGGAGGGAGAGACCCAGTACTTC.